This T cell receptor beta chain was found in a study of blood T cells in healthy people across ages. Overall study: Template switching retrieved approximately one barcoded beta molecule for each two T cells.

The use of a sample-barcoded 5' primer and a J-beta primer mix characterized a second PCR of 7 to 11 cycles. TCRdb re-analysed the 5' RACE reads in MiXCR, keeping a single row per CDR3 protein. Of around 1,100,000 distinct CDR3 sequences in the sample, 35% to 40% were seen once. This CDR3 comprises 13 residues. Germline V gene lookup returns CDR1 SNHLY and CDR2 FYNNEI. The V end was cut by 6 bases, the J end by 2 bases, with 8 bases between. The table lists this clonotype with a few counts. What was sequenced was blood. The rearrangement uses TRBV2 and TRBJ2-4; D could derive from TRBD1 or TRBD2 (5 bases each). This sequence was found in a man between 18 and 29 years old in good health. CDR3 coding DNA: TGTGCCAGCAGGAGGGGTTCCAAAAACATTCAGTACTTC. Residues: CASRRGSKNIQYF.